The 27 T cell receptor beta chains in this list originate from one sample, sequenced in a study of sequential checkpoint blockade in melanoma. Sequencing was performed with immunoSEQ multiplex PCR; in TCRdb, only in-frame clones are kept and a portion is missing. The data show around 2,900 clones, roughly a quarter seen once. Treatment denoted: randomized to nivolumab then ipilimumab (arm A) or the reverse (arm B). The input for sequencing was tumor tissue (inferred from file names), taken from a patient given nivolumab and ipilimumab in sequence. The source is a human donor with melanoma.

This chain links TRBV11-1 with TRBJ2-1; TRBD2 agrees at 12 bases. V was clipped by 5 bases and J by 6 bases; unmatched bases: 8. The germline V gene has CDR1 SGHAT and CDR2 FQDESV (reference sequence). This CDR3 is built from 16 residues. The chain's CDR3 is CASSPQGTSGSNEQFF. For the CDR3, the DNA is TGTGCCAGCAGCCCACAGGGGACTAGCGGGTCCAATGAGCAGTTCTTC.

The rearrangement joins TRBV27 to TRBJ2-3; TRBD2 matches at 12 bases. Unmatched junction bases numbered 7, after V lost 4 bases and J lost 5 bases. This CDR3 has 16 residues. Germline CDR1 reads MNHEY; CDR2 reads SMNVEV (reference sequence). CDR3 sequence (DNA): TGTGCCAGCAGTTCCGGACTAGCGGGAAGGCAAGATACGCAGTATTTT. Protein: CASSSGLAGRQDTQYF.

The chain has TRBV30 and TRBJ2-7; 8 positions agree with TRBD1. The CDR3 consists of 14 residues. The germline V gene has CDR1 GTSNPN and CDR2 SVGIG (reference sequence). V was pared by 1 base and J by 0 bases, with 2 bases of the junction left unmatched. DNA for the CDR3: TGTGCCTGGAGTGGACAGGGGATCTCCTACGAGCAGTACTTC. It specifies CAWSGQGISYEQYF. Supplemented by reference TRBV30 and TRBJ2-7, the full variable domain reads SQTIHQWPATLVQPVGSPLSLECTVEGTSNPNLYWYRQAAGRGLQLLFYSVGIGQISSEVPQNLSASRPQDRQFILSSKKLLLSDSGFYLCAWSGQGISYEQYFGPGTRLTVT.

This clone has just a few counts. V and J are TRBV6-8 and TRBJ1-2; D is perhaps TRBD1 (5 bases). Germline V CDR1 and CDR2: MNHGY, SAAAGT. The CDR3 is made up of 13 amino acids. Trimming took off 5 bases at V and 0 bases at J, with 7 bases between the two ends. The CDR3 DNA follows: TGTGCCAGCAGTCGGGACCCTAACTATGGCTACACCTTC. It is translated as CASSRDPNYGYTF.

The chain links TRBV18 to TRBJ1-5, with D possibly TRBD1 on 5 matching bases. Per germline, CDR1 KGHSH and CDR2 LQKENI. The CDR3 contains 14 residues. Trimming removed 0 bases at V and 4 bases at J, with 7 bases between. The CDR3 here is CASSPPGGNQPQHF. The CDR3 nucleotides read TGTGCCAGCTCACCACCGGGGGGGAATCAGCCCCAGCATTTT.

This clone is labeled large. The chain joins TRBV6-8 to TRBJ2-1; no reliable D call. CDR1 MNHGY and CDR2 SAAAGT come from the germline V gene. V lost 5 bases, J lost 6 bases, and 17 bases lay in between. The CDR3 is 15 residues long. The CDR3 region is CASSLDVASSNEQFF. The DNA of the CDR3 is TGTGCCAGCAGTCTGGACGTCGCATCTTCCAATGAGCAGTTCTTC.

The rearrangement links TRBV9 to TRBJ2-2; a weak D match, TRBD2 (6 bases). Trimming stripped 4 bases from V and 5 bases from J, with 9 bases between. The length of the CDR3 is 13 residues. Germline V gene sequence: CDR1 SGDLS, CDR2 YYNGEE. The chain's CDR3 is CASSSRGTGELFF. The CDR3 DNA reads as TGTGCCAGCAGCTCCCGGGGGACCGGGGAGCTGTTTTTT. Variable domain in full (rest from reference TRBV9 and TRBJ2-2): DSGVTQTPKHLITATGQRVTLRCSPRSGDLSVYWYQQSLDQGLQFLIQYYNGEERAKGNILERFSAQQFPDLHSELNLSSLELGDSALYFCASSSRGTGELFFGEGSRLTVL.

The table lists this clone with a few counts. The V and J genes are TRBV6-8 and TRBJ1-1; TRBD1 might be the D (5 bases). From germline, CDR1 is MNHGY and CDR2 SAAAGT. V was shortened by 11 bases and J by 14 bases, with 24 bases between the two germline ends. The CDR3 length is 12 residues. The CDR3 region has the DNA TGTGCCTCCCGGGGCCCCAGTCGTCGTGTGTTCTTT. Translation gives CASRGPSRRVFF.

This clone came up a few times. The rearrangement links TRBV6-8 to TRBJ2-2; D possibly corresponds to TRBD1 (5 bases). Trimming stripped 6 bases from V and 1 base from J, with 15 bases between. The CDR3 covers 16 residues. Germline assignment: CDR1 MNHGY and CDR2 SAAAGT. CDR3 in DNA: TGTGCCAGCAGACGGGCAAGGGGTATGAACACCGGGGAGCTGTTTTTT. This encodes CASRRARGMNTGELFF.

J is TRBJ2-7 and V is TRBV15; 7 nucleotides match TRBD1. CDR3 length: 16 residues. Germline loops: CDR1 LNHNV, CDR2 YYDKDF (reference sequence). V gave up 1 base and J gave up 3 bases; unmatched junction bases: 9. The CDR3 DNA follows: TGTGCCACCAGCAGAGGACCCGGGACAGACAGCTACGAGCAGTACTTC. It yields the protein CATSRGPGTDSYEQYF.

This clone has only a few counts. The chain employs TRBV18 and TRBJ1-1, with no clear D. V shed 6 bases and J shed 1 base, with 9 bases lying between them. The CDR3 is made up of 13 amino acids. CDR1 and CDR2 from the germline V gene are KGHSH and LQKENI. Here the CDR3 DNA reads TGTGCCAGCTCCCAGTCGGGGAACACTGAAGCTTTCTTT. It specifies CASSQSGNTEAFF.

This clone is judged medium-sized. V usage is TRBV11-3 and J usage is TRBJ2-1, with 14 positions matching TRBD2. V shed 3 bases and J 4 bases; nucleotides not matched to a gene: 5. CDR1 and CDR2 from the germline V gene are SGHNT and YENEEA. The CDR3 spans 17 residues. The CDR3 DNA reads as TGTGCCAGCAGCTTCGGACTAGCGGGGGGAACTTACAATGAGCAGTTCTTC. It specifies CASSFGLAGGTYNEQFF.

The rearrangement joins TRBV18 to TRBJ1-5; 8 bases map to TRBD1. Germline V lookup: CDR1 KGHSH, CDR2 LQKENI. Trimming cost V 6 bases and J 2 bases; bases outside gene matches: 9. The CDR3 length is 16 residues. DNA for the CDR3: TGTGCCAGCTCTTCCTCAGGGGGCAACGGCAATCAGCCCCAGCATTTT. Protein: CASSSSGGNGNQPQHF.

The rearrangement links TRBV11-3 to TRBJ2-1, with D perhaps matching TRBD2 (6 bases). Germline-derived CDR1 and CDR2 are SGHNT and YENEEA. The CDR3 runs to 15 residues. V was trimmed by 5 bases and J by 5 bases, leaving 16 bases between them. The CDR3 nucleotides read TGTGCCAGCAGCAGGAGGACCGGGGGAGACAATGAGCAGTTCTTC. Translated: CASSRRTGGDNEQFF. Complete variable domain (other parts from reference TRBV11-3 and TRBJ2-1): EAGVVQSPRYKIIEKKQPVAFWCNPISGHNTLYWYLQNLGQGPELLIRYENEEAVDDSQLPKDRFSAERLKGVDSTLKIQPAELGDSAVYLCASSRRTGGDNEQFFGPGTRLTVL.

This clone was observed a few times. The chain has TRBV27 and TRBJ2-7; the D gene is possibly TRBD2 (5 bases). Looked up from germline, CDR1 is MNHEY and CDR2 is SMNVEV (reference sequence). This CDR3 comprises 14 residues. The V and J ends lost 4 bases and 5 bases respectively, with 15 bases between them. CDR3 sequence: CASSYSTGVNEQYF. As DNA, the CDR3 is TGTGCCAGCAGTTACTCTACCGGGGTAAACGAGCAGTACTTC.

This clone was seen a handful of times. The V call is TRBV6-8, the J call TRBJ1-1; TRBD1 is a possible D gene (5 bases). V was trimmed by 4 bases and J by 0 bases, leaving 18 bases between them. The CDR3 spans 17 residues. Germline CDR1 and CDR2: MNHGY and SAAAGT. CDR3 coding DNA: TGTGCCAGCAGTTCGCTTGGGACGGGACCTTTGAACACTGAAGCTTTCTTT. It yields the protein CASSSLGTGPLNTEAFF.

The V call is TRBV19, the J call TRBJ1-2; 10 positions match TRBD1. The CDR3 length is 16 residues. V shed 5 bases, J shed 7 bases, and the junction held 13 bases outside the gene matches. Germline loops: CDR1 LNHDA, CDR2 SQIVND (reference sequence). The CDR3: CASSDVFGTGASGYTF. The CDR3 bases are TGTGCCAGTAGTGACGTGTTCGGGACAGGGGCAAGTGGCTACACCTTC.

This chain connects TRBV11-3 to TRBJ2-3; tentative D call: TRBD2 (6 bases). The CDR3 totals 15 residues. In germline, CDR1 is SGHNT, CDR2 YENEEA. V was clipped by 4 bases and J by 3 bases, with 14 bases between them. The CDR3 reads CASSSHRGKTDTQYF. The CDR3 DNA is TGTGCCAGCAGCTCCCACCGGGGGAAGACAGATACGCAGTATTTT.

The chain couples TRBV12-5 to TRBJ2-1, with D maybe TRBD2 (6 bases). Germline-derived CDR1 and CDR2 are LGHNT and FRNRAP. Trimming took 7 bases from V and 7 from J, leaving 20 bases between them. CDR3 size: 15 residues. The CDR3 region is CASANWGTGANEQFF. The CDR3 nucleotides are TGTGCTAGTGCCAATTGGGGGACTGGGGCAAATGAGCAGTTCTTC.

The V and J genes are TRBV15 and TRBJ2-7; 8 bases line up with TRBD2. This CDR3 has 16 residues. V lost 1 base to trimming and J lost 2 bases; unmatched junction nucleotides: 7. CDR1 and CDR2 from the germline V gene are LNHNV and YYDKDF (reference sequence). CDR3 sequence reads: CATSRARGAGPYEQYF. CDR3 in DNA: TGTGCCACCAGCAGAGCGCGGGGGGCGGGCCCCTACGAGCAGTACTTC.

This clone was detected only a few times. The chain carries TRBV28 and TRBJ1-6; D remains unclear. CDR3 length equals 17 residues. Trimming left V 2 bases short and J 0 bases short, with 11 bases between. Germline loops: CDR1 MDHEN, CDR2 SYDVKM. The CDR3 sequence: CASSLAGTSSYNSPLHF. In DNA form, the CDR3 reads TGTGCCAGCAGTTTAGCCGGAACGAGCTCCTATAATTCACCCCTCCACTTT.

The chain carries TRBV11-3 and TRBJ2-6; a possible D gene is TRBD1 (5 bases). CDR1 and CDR2 (germline): SGHNT, YENEEA. The V end was cut by 5 bases, the J end by 0 bases, with 11 bases between. This CDR3 has 16 amino acids. CDR3 sequence: CASSHWGHSGANVLTF. CDR3 DNA: TGTGCCAGCAGCCACTGGGGCCACTCTGGGGCCAACGTCCTGACTTTC.

This clone counts as medium-sized (0.01 to 0.1%). This sequence joins TRBV9 and TRBJ1-2; weak D call: TRBD1 (5 bases). The germline CDR1 and CDR2 sequences are SGDLS and YYNGEE. Trimming left V 6 bases short and J 4 bases short, with 16 bases between. The CDR3 loop spans 14 amino acids. In DNA form, the CDR3 reads TGTGCCAGCAAGCACGGCAGGGCGACCTATGGCTACACCTTC. Encoded protein: CASKHGRATYGYTF.

This clone turned up a few times. The genes are TRBV9 and TRBJ2-7; 13 bases agree with TRBD2. The J segment lost 3 bases and the V segment lost 0 bases, leaving 9 bases of the junction unmatched. The CDR3 is 18 residues long. From germline, CDR1 is SGDLS and CDR2 YYNGEE. As DNA, the CDR3 is TGTGCCAGCAGCGTAGCGGCGAGGACTAGCGGGAGCGGCTACGAGCAGTACTTC. Translating it yields CASSVAARTSGSGYEQYF.

By its share, this clone is large (0.1 to 1%). This rearrangement joins TRBV6-8 to TRBJ2-1; D perhaps matches TRBD2 (6 bases). V lost 5 bases and J lost 1, with 6 bases in between. The CDR3 consists of 13 residues. From germline, CDR1 is MNHGY and CDR2 SAAAGT. CDR3 protein: CASSGGSYNEQFF. The CDR3 coding sequence is TGTGCCAGCAGTGGGGGGTCCTACAATGAGCAGTTCTTC.

This clone was seen only a few times. This sequence joins TRBV6-8 and TRBJ2-7; 9 bases align to TRBD1. Unmatched junction bases numbered 7, after V lost 4 bases and J lost 3 bases. Germline lookup yields CDR1 MNHGY and CDR2 SAAAGT. The length of the CDR3 is 15 residues. CDR3 sequence: CASSLAGTGHYEQYF. Written as DNA, the CDR3 is TGTGCCAGCAGTTTGGCCGGGACAGGGCACTACGAGCAGTACTTC.

This chain connects TRBV9 to TRBJ1-3; 7 bases match TRBD1. J lost 2 bases, V lost 0 bases, and 11 bases had no gene match. The germline V gene has CDR1 SGDLS and CDR2 YYNGEE. The CDR3 covers 18 residues. In nucleotides, the CDR3 is TGTGCCAGCAGCGTAGCTCAGGGCCGACAGGGCGCTGGAAACACCATATATTTT. Residues: CASSVAQGRQGAGNTIYF.